These T cell receptor beta chains were read from a single sample in a study of blood T cell repertoires in COVID-19. This table comes from immunoSEQ multiplex PCR, and its TCRdb copy is limited to in-frame clones, with some not included. The repertoire holds 130,000 to 150,000 clones, with about 92% as singletons. The source material was peripheral blood. Receptor source: a human donor in a cohort sampled during active COVID-19. Each CDR3 is given with its conserved first and last residue. A D gene is named only where the DNA matches it firmly. Clone size is given for some rows only: seen once, a few or many times, or a class if the clone is expanded.

d_call,v_call,clone_size,j_call,cdr3_nt,cdr3_aa
NA,TRBV7-8,NA,TRBJ1-6,TGTGCCAGCAGCTTAACATCCTATAATTCACCCCTCCACTTT,CASSLTSYNSPLHF
TRBD2,TRBV3-1/TRBV3-2,NA,TRBJ2-3,TGTGCCAGCAGCCAAGGACTAGCGGGGAGCACAGATACGCAGTATTTT,CASSQGLAGSTDTQYF
TRBD1,TRBV4-2,once,TRBJ1-5,TGTGCCAGCAGCCCCAGGGGGCGCGGGAGCAATCAGCCCCAGCATTTT,CASSPRGRGSNQPQHF
NA,TRBV27,NA,TRBJ1-4,TGTGCCAGCAGTTTACTAGGCTTCGACGAAAAACTGTTTTTT,CASSLLGFDEKLFF
NA,TRBV5-4,NA,TRBJ2-1,TGTGCCAGCAGCCCGAGGCGGCTCAATGAGCAGTTCTTC,CASSPRRLNEQFF
NA,TRBV10-3,NA,TRBJ1-4,TGTGCCATCAGTGGAAAGGGGGAAAAACTGTTTTTT,CAISGKGEKLFF
TRBD1,TRBV6-1,NA,TRBJ2-5,TGTGCCAGCAGTGAAATGGTCAGGGGGCTGGAGACCCAGTACTTC,CASSEMVRGLETQYF
TRBD1,TRBV5-8,NA,TRBJ2-7,TGTGCCAGCAGCCTTGGGACAGGGATCACCTACGAGCAGTACTTC,CASSLGTGITYEQYF
NA,TRBV7-8,NA,TRBJ1-2,TGTGCCAGCAGCCACCAGGGAAATGGCTACACCTTC,CASSHQGNGYTF
NA,TRBV7-2,once,TRBJ2-5,TGTGCCAGCAGCTTGTTATCCCAGGCCCAGTACTTC,CASSLLSQAQYF
TRBD2,TRBV5-1,NA,TRBJ2-2,TGCGCCAGCAGCCTCCGACGCGGGGGAAGAACCGGGGAGCTGTTTTTT,CASSLRRGGRTGELFF
TRBD1,TRBV6-5,NA,TRBJ2-2,TGTGCCAGCAGTCAAAGCCGGGACAGCACCGGGGAGCTGTTTTTT,CASSQSRDSTGELFF
NA,TRBV5-1,once,TRBJ2-1,TGCGCCAGCAGCTGGGGAGCAGTAGACAATGAGCAGTTCTTC,CASSWGAVDNEQFF
NA,TRBV3-1/TRBV3-2,NA,TRBJ2-2,TGTGCCAGCAGCGCGGGGACTCGCATAATCCCCGGGGAGCTGTTTTTT,CASSAGTRIIPGELFF
TRBD1,TRBV9,once,TRBJ1-3,TGTGCCAGCAGCGTGACAGGGGTCCCCTCTGGAAACACCATATATTTT,CASSVTGVPSGNTIYF
NA,TRBV27,few,TRBJ1-6,TGTGCCAGCAGGCCGCATTTAGATTCACCCCTCCACTTT,CASRPHLDSPLHF
NA,TRBV9,NA,TRBJ1-4,TGTGCCAGCAGCCTACAGCCCCAGGGTGAAAAACTGTTTTTT,CASSLQPQGEKLFF
NA,TRBV9,NA,TRBJ1-6,TGTGCCAGCAGCCCCCGAAGTAGCTCCTATAATTCACCCCTCCACTTT,CASSPRSSSYNSPLHF
TRBD1,TRBV7-8,NA,TRBJ1-2,TGTGCCGTCAGCGGTAGGACAGGGTTAGAGGGGAATGGCTACACCTTC,CAVSGRTGLEGNGYTF
NA,TRBV28,NA,TRBJ1-2,TGTGCCAGCAGTTTTCCCGCTAACTATGGCTACACCTTC,CASSFPANYGYTF
NA,TRBV19,NA,TRBJ1-5,TGTGCCAGTAGGAGGACTCCGGATCAGCCCCAGCATTTT,CASRRTPDQPQHF
NA,TRBV7-3,NA,TRBJ2-1,TGTGCCAGCAGCTTAAGCAGGGACAATGAGCAGTTCTTC,CASSLSRDNEQFF
TRBD1,TRBV7-9,NA,TRBJ2-5,TGTGCCAGCAGCCGTTCCCGGGACAGGGCGGAGACCCAGTACTTC,CASSRSRDRAETQYF
TRBD1,TRBV4-3,NA,TRBJ1-2,TGCGCCAGCAGCCAGAGCGGGACAGGAAACTATGGCTACACCTTC,CASSQSGTGNYGYTF
TRBD1,TRBV6-5,NA,TRBJ1-1,TGTGCCAGCAGAGGACAGGGGGGAGCTGAAGCTTTCTTT,CASRGQGGAEAFF
TRBD1,TRBV25-1,NA,TRBJ1-1,TGTGCCAGCAGGACGACAGGGTCACTTTGTAGGAACACTGAAGCTTTCTTT,CASRTTGSLCRNTEAFF
TRBD1,TRBV2,NA,TRBJ2-5,TGTGCCAGCAGTGGACAGGGCCGCGAGACCCAGTACTTC,CASSGQGRETQYF
TRBD1,TRBV6-5,few,TRBJ1-6,TGTGCCAGCAGCCTGGATCGGGACAGTAATTCACCCCTCCACTTT,CASSLDRDSNSPLHF
TRBD1,TRBV18,NA,TRBJ2-1,TGTGCCAGCTCATCGGGACAGGCCAATGAGCAGTTCTTC,CASSSGQANEQFF